One and the same sample provided the 20 T cell receptor beta chains below, sequenced in a study of human T cells and chemical hapten exposure (dated by TCRdb to the early 2020s). Library preparation used RACE. Sequencing was performed on a NextSeq 500. TCRdb cleaned the public reads at Q25 with fastp, built clones with MiXCR and kept in-frame beta chains. A single entry per CDR3 protein holds the most common genes and DNA from its merged rows. The sample has approximately 84,000 distinct CDR3 sequences on record, 10% of them singletons. The ten top clones hold approximately 2.3% of the sample. The intended sense of this specimen's time point label: patch test 2, 6 weeks after DPC sensitization. The sample's treatment or condition label, decoded: therapeutic diphenylcyclopropenone sensitization with weekly scalp DPC. This specimen consisted of whole blood, obtained in connection with sensitization to the hapten diphenylcyclopropenone (DPC). All receptors come from a woman in her thirties with alopecia areata. Some clones in this sample may be carry-over from other donors' samples.

This clonotype was recorded at least ten times. The chain is built from TRBV7-2 and TRBJ1-6; perhaps TRBD1 as D (5 bases). Trimming shortened V by 3 bases and J by 17 bases, and 20 bases separated the two germline ends. Germline lookup yields CDR1 SGHTA and CDR2 FQGNSA. This CDR3 is built from 14 residues. The CDR3 spells CASSFRGGILGVHF. The CDR3 DNA reads TGTGCCAGCAGCTTTAGGGGTGGGATTTTAGGAGTCCACTTT.

This clonotype was detected ten times or more. This chain joins TRBV13 and TRBJ2-3; D not certain. In germline, CDR1 is PRHDT, CDR2 FYEKMQ (reference sequence). V was trimmed by 0 bases and J by 3 bases, leaving 4 bases between them. The CDR3 spans 13 residues. CDR3 amino acids: CASSLGLTDTQYF. CDR3 DNA sequence: TGTGCCAGCAGCTTAGGGCTAACAGATACGCAGTATTTT.

This clonotype was seen repeatedly, ten times or more. The chain combines TRBV6-5 with TRBJ2-5, with D hard to call. V dropped 1 base and J dropped 12 bases, with 9 bases sitting between them. The CDR3 has 11 residues. Germline CDR1 reads MNHEY; CDR2 reads SVGAGI. The CDR3 nucleotides read TGTGCCAGCAGTTACTGGAATACCGAGTACTTC. Residues: CASSYWNTEYF.

In its sample, this clonotype was seen a few times. This chain joins TRBV9 and TRBJ2-1; TRBD1 is a possible D gene (6 bases). The ends were cut back, 4 bases at V and 8 bases at J, with 25 bases in the middle. CDR3 length equals 17 residues. Germline V gene data show CDR1 as SGDLS and CDR2 as YYNGEE. CDR3 residues: CASSSGVGLMLTDEQFF. In nucleotides, the CDR3 is TGTGCCAGCAGCTCAGGGGTAGGTCTTATGCTTACAGATGAGCAGTTCTTC.

Regarding this clonotype: This may come from a read error, since a much larger clone is one base off. This sequence joins TRBV7-2 and TRBJ2-7; tentatively, D is TRBD1 (5 bases). CDR1 SGHTA and CDR2 FQGNSA come from the germline V gene. CDR3 size: 14 residues. Trimming pared 3 bases from V and 2 bases from J, leaving 11 bases between. The CDR3 DNA reads TGTGCCAGCAGCTTCCCGCGACAGACCTACGAGCAGTACTTC. Its translation is CASSFPRQTYEQYF.

This chain joins TRBV28 and TRBJ2-1; no definite D call. This CDR3 has 12 amino acids. Trimming left V 3 bases short and J 8 bases short, with 8 bases between. Germline V gene lookup returns CDR1 MDHEN and CDR2 SYDVKM. The CDR3 here is CASSFAFYEQFF. In DNA, the CDR3 is TGTGCCAGCAGTTTTGCCTTCTATGAGCAGTTCTTC.

This clonotype was counted between two and nine times. The chain has TRBV29-1 and TRBJ1-1; D unclear. Germline V CDR1 and CDR2: SQVTM, ANQGSEA. V gave up 0 bases and J gave up 1 base, with 9 bases separating them. The CDR3 length is 14 residues. CDR3 coding DNA: TGCAGCGTTGAAGAGGCCCGATCGAACACTGAAGCTTTCTTT. Translated, it gives CSVEEARSNTEAFF.

In the case of this clonotype: Possible read error: a much larger clone is one base away. This chain links TRBV18 with TRBJ1-1; possible D gene TRBD1, 5 bases. The CDR3 loop spans 12 amino acids. Trimming shortened V by 5 bases and J by 3 bases, and 7 bases separated the two germline ends. The germline CDR1 and CDR2 sequences are KGHSH and LQKENI. CDR3 DNA sequence: TGTGCCAGCTCAGGGGACGACACTGAAGCTTTCTTT. Amino acid sequence: CASSGDDTEAFF. Full variable domain (outside the CDR3, taken from reference TRBV18 and TRBJ1-1): NAGVMQNPRHLVRRRGQEARLRCSPMKGHSHVYWYRQLPEEGLKFMVYLQKENIIDESGMPKERFSAEFPKEGPSILRIQQVVRGDSAAYFCASSGDDTEAFFGQGTRLTVV.

This clonotype was counted at least ten times. The chain recombines TRBV27 with TRBJ2-1, with 8 bases identical to TRBD2. Germline CDR1 and CDR2: MNHEY and SMNVEV (reference sequence). The CDR3 covers 17 residues. V shed 0 bases and J 8 bases; nucleotides not matched to a gene: 12. CDR3 DNA: TGTGCCAGCAGTTTATCCCCTGCGGGGGGTATTTTCCATGAGCAGTTCTTC. Translating gives CASSLSPAGGIFHEQFF.

This clonotype was picked up a small number of times. The V call is TRBV7-2, the J call TRBJ1-5; TRBD1 matches 7 bases. This CDR3 contains 16 residues. Germline V gives CDR1 SGHTA, CDR2 FQGNSA. The ends lost 5 bases at V and 4 bases at J; junction bases unmatched: 11. CDR3 protein: CASSPQGTVFNQPQHF. The CDR3 nucleotides are TGTGCCAGCAGCCCCCAGGGGACAGTTTTTAATCAGCCCCAGCATTTT.

This clonotype was detected many times. This rearrangement joins TRBV20-1 to TRBJ1-1, with 7 bases aligning to TRBD1. The ends lost 5 bases at V and 3 bases at J; junction bases unmatched: 9. Per the germline V gene, CDR1 is DFQATT and CDR2 is SNEGSKA (reference sequence). CDR3 length equals 14 residues. This chain's CDR3 is CSAGYRGGHTEAFF. CDR3 nucleotide sequence: TGCAGTGCTGGCTACAGGGGTGGGCACACTGAAGCTTTCTTT.

At least ten counts were recorded for this clonotype. The chain links TRBV5-1 to TRBJ1-1, with 7 bases lining up with TRBD1. CDR1 SGHRS and CDR2 YFSETQ come from the germline V gene. The CDR3 loop spans 15 amino acids. V shed 4 bases and J 4 bases; nucleotides not matched to a gene: 10. Here the CDR3 reads CASSGLTGSFTEAFF. CDR3 DNA sequence: TGCGCCAGCAGCGGACTGACAGGGAGTTTCACTGAAGCTTTCTTT.

This clonotype was picked up a small number of times. The chain employs TRBV4-3 and TRBJ1-2; TRBD1 is a possible D gene (6 bases). V was shortened by 3 bases and J by 4 bases, with 18 bases between the two germline ends. Germline V gives CDR1 LGHNA, CDR2 YSLEER. The CDR3 is 16 residues long. CDR3 nucleotides: TGCGCCAGCAGCCAGCTAAGGGGGGGCCAGGGCTATGGCTACACCTTC. This gives the protein CASSQLRGGQGYGYTF.

The rearrangement uses TRBV7-6 and TRBJ2-1, with TRBD2 as a possible D gene (6 bases). The CDR3 sequence is 14 residues long. V was trimmed by 4 bases and J by 10 bases, leaving 17 bases between them. The germline CDR1 and CDR2 sequences are SGHVS and FNYEAQ. CDR3 in DNA: TGTGCCAGCAGCTCTGGGACTTCCGCAAGAGAGCAGTTCTTC. Translation gives CASSSGTSAREQFF. Combining the CDR3 with reference TRBV7-6 and TRBJ2-1 gives the whole variable domain GAGVSQSPRYKVTKRGQDVALRCDPISGHVSLYWYRQALGQGPEFLTYFNYEAQQDKSGLPNDRFSAERPEGSISTLTIQRTEQRDSAMYRCASSSGTSAREQFFGPGTRLTVL.

This chain uses TRBV28 with TRBJ2-7; D is perhaps TRBD2 (6 bases). Germline V CDR1 and CDR2: MDHEN, SYDVKM. The CDR3 has 12 residues. V lost 3 bases to trimming and J lost 11 bases, with 14 bases between them. CDR3 amino acids: CASSFLVREKYF. The CDR3 DNA reads as TGTGCCAGCAGTTTTTTAGTCCGGGAGAAGTACTTC. Full variable domain (rest looked up from reference TRBV28 and TRBJ2-7): DVKVTQSSRYLVKRTGEKVFLECVQDMDHENMFWYRQDPGLGLRLIYFSYDVKMKEKGDIPEGYSVSREKKERFSLILESASTNQTSMYLCASSFLVREKYFGPGTRLTVT.

V and J are TRBV7-2 and TRBJ1-4, with a tentative D call TRBD1 (5 bases). Trimming removed 5 bases at V and 0 bases at J, with 10 bases between. CDR1 and CDR2 (germline): SGHTA, FQGNSA. This CDR3 spans 15 amino acids. This CDR3 reads CASSPTVSTNEKLFF. DNA of the CDR3: TGTGCCAGCAGCCCGACAGTCTCAACTAATGAAAAACTGTTTTTT.

The chain recombines TRBV18 with TRBJ1-2; D gene uncertain. CDR1 KGHSH and CDR2 LQKENI come from the germline V gene. Trimming took 1 base from V and 0 from J, leaving 6 bases between them. The CDR3 has 14 residues. For the CDR3, the DNA is TGTGCCAGCTCACCACAGAGTTCTAACTATGGCTACACCTTC. Translation: CASSPQSSNYGYTF.

The V and J genes are TRBV7-9 and TRBJ1-6; D is ambiguous. Between the trimmed V and J ends, which lost 4 bases and 10 bases, there was a span of 8 bases. The CDR3 has 12 residues. Germline CDR1 is SEHNR and CDR2 is FQNEAQ (reference sequence). This CDR3 is CASSSVSSPLHF. The DNA for the CDR3 is TGTGCCAGCAGCTCGGTATCCTCACCCCTCCACTTT. Based on the CDR3 plus reference TRBV7-9 and TRBJ1-6, the full variable domain is DTGVSQNPRHKITKRGQNVTFRCDPISEHNRLYWYRQTLGQGPEFLTYFQNEAQLEKSRLLSDRFSAERPKGSFSTLEIQRTEQGDSAMYLCASSSVSSPLHFGNGTRLTVT.

This clonotype was picked up a small number of times. The V gene is TRBV10-2, the J gene TRBJ2-5; D is perhaps TRBD1 (5 bases). CDR1 is WSHSY and CDR2 is SAAADI in the germline V gene. CDR3 length: 14 amino acids. V shed 10 bases and J shed 2 bases, with 17 bases lying between them. The CDR3, as DNA: TGCGCCACCACAGGAGTAGGGATACAAGAGACCCAGTACTTC. This gives the protein CATTGVGIQETQYF.

The table lists this clonotype with a few counts. This chain joins TRBV3-1 and TRBJ2-2; tentative D call: TRBD2 (6 bases). The CDR3 covers 16 residues. The germline V and J ends were trimmed by 1 base and 0 bases, with 9 bases remaining between them. Per the germline V gene, CDR1 is LGHDT and CDR2 is YNNKEL (reference sequence). The CDR3 DNA follows: TGTGCCAGCAGCCAAGGGCTAGCGACGAACACCGGGGAGCTGTTTTTT. Residues: CASSQGLATNTGELFF.